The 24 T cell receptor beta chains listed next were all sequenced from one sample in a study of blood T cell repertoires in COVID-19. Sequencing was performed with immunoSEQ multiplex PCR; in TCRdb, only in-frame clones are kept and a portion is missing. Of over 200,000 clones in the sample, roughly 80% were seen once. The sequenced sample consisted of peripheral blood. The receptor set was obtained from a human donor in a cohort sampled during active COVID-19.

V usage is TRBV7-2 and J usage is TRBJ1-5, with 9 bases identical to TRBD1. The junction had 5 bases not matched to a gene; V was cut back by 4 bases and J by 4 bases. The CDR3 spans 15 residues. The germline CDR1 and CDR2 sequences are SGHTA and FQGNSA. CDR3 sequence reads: CASSSQGARNQPQHF. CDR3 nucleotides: TGTGCCAGCAGCTCACAGGGGGCGAGGAATCAGCCCCAGCATTTT. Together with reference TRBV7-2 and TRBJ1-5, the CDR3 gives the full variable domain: GAGVSQSPSNKVTEKGKDVELRCDPISGHTALYWYRQSLGQGLEFLIYFQGNSAPDKSGLPSDRFSAERTGGSVSTLTIQRTQQEDSAVYLCASSSQGARNQPQHFGDGTRLSIL.

For the CDR3, the DNA is TGTGCCACCAGTGAGGGACAGGGAGCTAATGAAAAACTGTTTTTT. Translating it yields CATSEGQGANEKLFF. This sequence joins TRBV24-1 and TRBJ1-4, with 9 bases matching TRBD1. J gave up 3 bases and V 4 bases, and 2 bases lay outside the gene matches. The CDR3 sequence is 15 residues long. Germline V gene data show CDR1 as KGHDR and CDR2 as SFDVKD.

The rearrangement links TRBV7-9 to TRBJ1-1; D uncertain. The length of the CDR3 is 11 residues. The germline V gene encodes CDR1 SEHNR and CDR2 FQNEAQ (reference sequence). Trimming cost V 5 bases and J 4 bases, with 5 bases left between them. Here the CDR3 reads CASSDFTEAFF. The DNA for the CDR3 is TGTGCCAGCAGCGACTTCACTGAAGCTTTCTTT. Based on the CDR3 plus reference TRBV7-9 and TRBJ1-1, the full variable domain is DTGVSQNPRHKITKRGQNVTFRCDPISEHNRLYWYRQTLGQGPEFLTYFQNEAQLEKSRLLSDRFSAERPKGSFSTLEIQRTEQGDSAMYLCASSDFTEAFFGQGTRLTVV.

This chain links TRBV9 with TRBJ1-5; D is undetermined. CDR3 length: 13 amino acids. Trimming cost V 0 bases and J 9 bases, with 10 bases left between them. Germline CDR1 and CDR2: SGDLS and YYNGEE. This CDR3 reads CASSVGVEGPQHF. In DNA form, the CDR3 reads TGTGCCAGCAGCGTAGGGGTGGAGGGGCCCCAGCATTTT.

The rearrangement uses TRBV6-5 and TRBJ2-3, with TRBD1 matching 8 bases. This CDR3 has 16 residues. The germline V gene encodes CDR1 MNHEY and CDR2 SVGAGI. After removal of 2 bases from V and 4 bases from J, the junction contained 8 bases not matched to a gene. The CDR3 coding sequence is TGTGCCAGCAGTTACCTCGGCAGGGGGCGCGCAGATACGCAGTATTTT. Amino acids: CASSYLGRGRADTQYF.

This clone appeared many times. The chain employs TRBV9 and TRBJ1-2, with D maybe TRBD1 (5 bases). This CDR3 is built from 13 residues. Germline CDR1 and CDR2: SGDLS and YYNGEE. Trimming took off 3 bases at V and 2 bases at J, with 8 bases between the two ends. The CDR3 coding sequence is TGTGCCAGCAGCGCGGGACTAAACTATGGCTACACCTTC. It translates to CASSAGLNYGYTF. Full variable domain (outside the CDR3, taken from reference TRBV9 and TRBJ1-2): DSGVTQTPKHLITATGQRVTLRCSPRSGDLSVYWYQQSLDQGLQFLIQYYNGEERAKGNILERFSAQQFPDLHSELNLSSLELGDSALYFCASSAGLNYGYTFGSGTRLTVV.

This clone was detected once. In nucleotides, the CDR3 is TGTGCCAGCAGTCCCCCTCTTAGGCGGGCGGGTGAAGCTTTCTTT. This encodes CASSPPLRRAGEAFF. This chain joins TRBV28 and TRBJ1-1, with D uncertain. The germline V and J ends were trimmed by 5 bases and 7 bases, with 20 bases remaining between them. CDR3 length: 15 residues. In germline, CDR1 is MDHEN, CDR2 SYDVKM. Full variable domain (outside the CDR3, taken from reference TRBV28 and TRBJ1-1): DVKVTQSSRYLVKRTGEKVFLECVQDMDHENMFWYRQDPGLGLRLIYFSYDVKMKEKGDIPEGYSVSREKKERFSLILESASTNQTSMYLCASSPPLRRAGEAFFGQGTRLTVV.

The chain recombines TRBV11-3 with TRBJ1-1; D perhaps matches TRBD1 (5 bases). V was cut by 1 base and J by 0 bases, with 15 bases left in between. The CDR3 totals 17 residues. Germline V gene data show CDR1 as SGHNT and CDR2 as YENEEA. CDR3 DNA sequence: TGTGCCAGCAGCTTAGGGTCGGGGGGGGTGGTGAACACTGAAGCTTTCTTT. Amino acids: CASSLGSGGVVNTEAFF.

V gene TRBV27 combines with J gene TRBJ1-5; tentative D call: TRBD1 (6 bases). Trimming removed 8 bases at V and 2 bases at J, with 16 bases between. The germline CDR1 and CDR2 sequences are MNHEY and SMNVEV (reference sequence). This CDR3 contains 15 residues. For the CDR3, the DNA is TGTGCCAGCGGCCGGGGGGCAGCGGGCAATCAGCCCCAGCATTTT. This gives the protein CASGRGAAGNQPQHF.

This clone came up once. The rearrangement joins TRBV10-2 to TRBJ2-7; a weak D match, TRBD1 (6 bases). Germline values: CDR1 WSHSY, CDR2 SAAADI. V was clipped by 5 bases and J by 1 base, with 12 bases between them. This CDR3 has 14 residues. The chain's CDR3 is CASSRQGQSYEQYF. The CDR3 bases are TGCGCCAGCAGTCGCCAGGGGCAATCCTACGAGCAGTACTTC.

The CDR3 DNA reads as TGTGCCAGCAGCGTAGGGCTAGCGGGAGCCAACAATGAGCAGTTCTTC. Protein sequence: CASSVGLAGANNEQFF. V is TRBV9 and J is TRBJ2-1; 10 nucleotides align to TRBD2. With 0 bases clipped from V and 5 bases from J, the junction kept 5 bases outside the gene matches. Germline assignment: CDR1 SGDLS and CDR2 YYNGEE. This CDR3 comprises 16 residues. Complete variable domain (other parts from reference TRBV9 and TRBJ2-1): DSGVTQTPKHLITATGQRVTLRCSPRSGDLSVYWYQQSLDQGLQFLIQYYNGEERAKGNILERFSAQQFPDLHSELNLSSLELGDSALYFCASSVGLAGANNEQFFGPGTRLTVL.

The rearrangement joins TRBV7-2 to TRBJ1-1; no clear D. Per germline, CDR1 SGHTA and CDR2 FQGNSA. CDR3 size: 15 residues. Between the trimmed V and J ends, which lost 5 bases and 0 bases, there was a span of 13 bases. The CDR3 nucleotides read TGTGCCAGCAGCCCCTCGCCGGGTATGAACACTGAAGCTTTCTTT. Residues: CASSPSPGMNTEAFF. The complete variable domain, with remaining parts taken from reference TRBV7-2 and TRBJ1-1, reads GAGVSQSPSNKVTEKGKDVELRCDPISGHTALYWYRQSLGQGLEFLIYFQGNSAPDKSGLPSDRFSAERTGGSVSTLTIQRTQQEDSAVYLCASSPSPGMNTEAFFGQGTRLTVV.

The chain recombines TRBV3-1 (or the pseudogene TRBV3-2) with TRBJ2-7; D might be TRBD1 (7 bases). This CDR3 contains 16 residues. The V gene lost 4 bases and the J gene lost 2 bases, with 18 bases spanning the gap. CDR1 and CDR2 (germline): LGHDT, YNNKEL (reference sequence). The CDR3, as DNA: TGTGCCAGCAGCCGCAGGGGGGTGGTCCCTCCCTACGAGCAGTACTTC. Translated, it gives CASSRRGVVPPYEQYF.

The CDR3 protein is CASSLEGKRAGGPYEQYF. The CDR3 DNA follows: TGCGCCAGCAGCTTGGAGGGAAAGAGAGCGGGAGGGCCCTACGAGCAGTACTTC. This chain links TRBV5-1 with TRBJ2-7, with 10 positions matching TRBD2. The CDR3 is made up of 18 amino acids. Germline loops: CDR1 SGHRS, CDR2 YFSETQ. With 0 bases clipped from V and 2 bases from J, the junction kept 11 bases outside the gene matches.

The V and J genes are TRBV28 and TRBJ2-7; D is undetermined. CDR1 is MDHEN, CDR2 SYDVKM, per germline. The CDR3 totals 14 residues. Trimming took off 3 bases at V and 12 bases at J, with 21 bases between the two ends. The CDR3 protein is CASSFNFGAPFRYF. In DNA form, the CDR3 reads TGTGCCAGCAGTTTTAATTTCGGAGCCCCTTTCAGGTACTTC.

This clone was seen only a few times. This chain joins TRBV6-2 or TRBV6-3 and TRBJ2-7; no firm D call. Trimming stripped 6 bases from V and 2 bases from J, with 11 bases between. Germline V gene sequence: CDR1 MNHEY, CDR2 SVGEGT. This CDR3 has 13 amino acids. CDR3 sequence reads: CASSIGRAYEQYF. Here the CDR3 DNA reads TGTGCCAGCAGCATCGGCCGGGCCTACGAGCAGTACTTC.

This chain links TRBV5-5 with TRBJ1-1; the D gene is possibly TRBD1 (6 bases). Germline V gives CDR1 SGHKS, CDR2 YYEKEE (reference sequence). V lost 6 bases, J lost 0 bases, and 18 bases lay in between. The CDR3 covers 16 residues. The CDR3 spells CASTPFGGQVNTEAFF. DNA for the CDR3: TGTGCCAGCACTCCCTTCGGGGGGCAGGTGAACACTGAAGCTTTCTTT.

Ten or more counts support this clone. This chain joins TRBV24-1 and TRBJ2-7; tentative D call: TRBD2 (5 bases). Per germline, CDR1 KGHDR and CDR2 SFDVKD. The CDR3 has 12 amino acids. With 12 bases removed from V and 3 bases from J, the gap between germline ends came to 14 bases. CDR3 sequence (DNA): TGTGCCTCCCAGCCGCGGGTCTACGAGCAGTACTTC. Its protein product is CASQPRVYEQYF.

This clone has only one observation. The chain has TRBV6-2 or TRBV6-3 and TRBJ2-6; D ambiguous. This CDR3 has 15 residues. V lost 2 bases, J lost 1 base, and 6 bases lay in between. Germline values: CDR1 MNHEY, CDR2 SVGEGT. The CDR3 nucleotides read TGTGCCAGCAGTTACGGCATTTCTGGGGCCAACGTCCTGACTTTC. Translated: CASSYGISGANVLTF.

The CDR3 loop reads CASSLERQNNNEQFF. The CDR3 DNA follows: TGCGCCAGCAGCTTGGAACGACAAAATAACAATGAGCAGTTCTTC. This chain joins TRBV5-1 and TRBJ2-1; D unresolved. The CDR3 loop spans 15 amino acids. The V end lost 0 bases, the J end lost 5 bases, and 12 bases lay between the germline ends. Germline CDR1 and CDR2: SGHRS and YFSETQ.

The CDR3 DNA sequence: TGTGCCAGTAGCCATAAGTCGTCGCGGCACACCGGGGAGCTGTTTTTT. Its protein is CASSHKSSRHTGELFF. The V call is TRBV19, the J call TRBJ2-2; D uncertain. The length of the CDR3 is 16 residues. In germline, CDR1 is LNHDA, CDR2 SQIVND (reference sequence). Trimming removed 6 bases from V and 3 bases from J, with 17 bases in between.

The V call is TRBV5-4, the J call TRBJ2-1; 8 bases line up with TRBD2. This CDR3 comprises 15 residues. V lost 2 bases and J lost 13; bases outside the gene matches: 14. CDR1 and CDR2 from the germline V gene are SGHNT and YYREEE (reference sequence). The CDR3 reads CASSFPGSGSSSQFF. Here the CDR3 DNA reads TGTGCCAGCAGCTTCCCGGGGAGCGGGAGTTCTTCCCAGTTCTTC.

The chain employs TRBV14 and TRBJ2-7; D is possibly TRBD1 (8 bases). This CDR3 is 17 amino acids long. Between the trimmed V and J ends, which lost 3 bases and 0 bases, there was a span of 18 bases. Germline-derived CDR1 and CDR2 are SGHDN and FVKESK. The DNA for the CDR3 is TGTGCCAGCAGCCACCCCGAGCGGGGACAGGACTCCTACGAGCAGTACTTC. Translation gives CASSHPERGQDSYEQYF.

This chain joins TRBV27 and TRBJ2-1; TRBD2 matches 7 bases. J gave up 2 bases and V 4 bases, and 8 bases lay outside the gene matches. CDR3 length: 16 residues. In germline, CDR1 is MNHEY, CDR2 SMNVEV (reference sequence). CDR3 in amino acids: CASSSSSGPTYNEQFF. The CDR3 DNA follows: TGTGCCAGCAGTTCCTCTAGCGGTCCGACCTACAATGAGCAGTTCTTC.